A single sample gave rise to the 14 T cell receptor beta chains below, sequenced in a study of beta chain features in type 1 diabetes. The study's findings and limits: Shorter TCRB CDR3s, moderately but significantly so, were found in Type 1 diabetes patients in all four CD4+ subsets.

The sequenced template was cDNA made from the entire isolated RNA. The repertoire was sequenced with immunoSEQ multiplex PCR; TCRdb's copy has only in-frame clones and lacks some. This table holds 200,000 to 300,000 clones, approximately 20% found once. No cognate antigen is known for these TCRs. Sequences were obtained from naive CD4+ T cells from blood. These receptors were taken from a woman aged 40 to 50 with type 1 diabetes.

J is TRBJ2-1 and V is TRBV30; TRBD2 matches at 8 bases. The CDR3 covers 14 residues. Germline-derived CDR1 and CDR2 are GTSNPN and SVGIG (reference sequence). The CDR3: CAPSGTSLISEQFF. The DNA of the CDR3 is TGTGCACCCTCCGGGACTAGTTTAATCTCTGAGCAGTTCTTC.

This clone was counted a few times. The chain's CDR3 is CASSLESGSSGANVLTF. DNA for the CDR3: TGCGCCAGCAGCTTGGAGTCTGGTAGCTCTGGGGCCAACGTCCTGACTTTC. The chain carries TRBV5-1 and TRBJ2-6; D not resolved. The V gene's germline CDR1 is SGHRS and CDR2 YFSETQ. Trimming removed 0 bases at V and 0 bases at J, with 10 bases between. The CDR3 loop spans 17 amino acids.

A few counts support this clone. The chain combines TRBV5-1 with TRBJ2-1, with TRBD2 matching 9 bases. The CDR3 spans 15 residues. Per germline, CDR1 SGHRS and CDR2 YFSETQ. Unmatched junction bases numbered 10, after V lost 4 bases and J lost 8 bases. Here the CDR3 DNA reads TGCGCCAGCAGCCTTATAGCGGGAGCGGTGGATGAGCAGTTCTTC. Translated, it gives CASSLIAGAVDEQFF.

This clone was counted a few times. V gene TRBV7-3 combines with J gene TRBJ2-2; tentative D call: TRBD1 (6 bases). Trimming took off 1 base at V and 5 bases at J, with 11 bases between the two ends. CDR1 SGHTA and CDR2 FQGTGA come from the germline V gene. The CDR3 loop spans 15 amino acids. The CDR3 here is CASSLMGTYTGELFF. Written as DNA, the CDR3 is TGTGCCAGCAGCTTAATGGGGACATATACCGGGGAGCTGTTTTTT.

V and J are TRBV9 and TRBJ1-6; possibly TRBD1 for D (5 bases). Trimming took 3 bases from V and 3 from J, leaving 10 bases between them. The CDR3 consists of 15 residues. Per the germline V gene, CDR1 is SGDLS and CDR2 is YYNGEE. CDR3 DNA: TGTGCCAGCAGCGGCCCTGACAGCTATAATTCACCCCTCCACTTT. Its protein is CASSGPDSYNSPLHF.

This clone was recorded a few times. In nucleotides, the CDR3 is TGCAGTGCGGACTGGAACACTGAAGCTTTCTTT. Translation gives CSADWNTEAFF. The rearrangement joins TRBV29-1 to TRBJ1-1; D is undetermined. The CDR3 is made up of 11 amino acids. Germline CDR1 SQVTM, CDR2 ANQGSEA.

This clone was seen a handful of times. This rearrangement joins TRBV7-9 to TRBJ2-3, with 7 bases that match TRBD1. Germline V CDR1 and CDR2: SEHNR, FQNEAQ (reference sequence). J was trimmed by 4 bases and V by 1 base; bases with no gene match: 5. The CDR3 extends over 15 amino acids. The CDR3 here is CASSLGDREADTQYF. The CDR3 DNA sequence: TGTGCCAGCAGCTTAGGAGACAGGGAAGCAGATACGCAGTATTTT.

The chain has TRBV4-2 and TRBJ2-2; 8 bases line up with TRBD1. Germline CDR1 LGHNA, CDR2 YNFKEQ. CDR3 length: 17 amino acids. The trim removed 1 base at V and 1 base at J, leaving 5 bases unmatched. CDR3 protein: CASSQGAGTGNTGELFF. CDR3 DNA sequence: TGTGCCAGCAGCCAAGGTGCCGGGACAGGGAACACCGGGGAGCTGTTTTTT.

CDR3 sequence reads: CATSRPRGEGEYGYTF. Written as DNA, the CDR3 is TGTGCCACCAGCAGGCCCAGGGGAGAGGGGGAATATGGCTACACCTTC. The chain links TRBV15 to TRBJ1-2; TRBD1 might be the D (6 bases). CDR1 and CDR2 from the germline V gene are LNHNV and YYDKDF (reference sequence). The CDR3 runs to 16 residues. Trimming removed 3 bases at V and 5 bases at J, with 19 bases between.

This clone was counted only a few times. V is TRBV4-3 and J is TRBJ1-5; 7 nucleotides line up with TRBD1. V dropped 0 bases and J dropped 1; count of bases not matched to a gene: 15. Per germline, CDR1 LGHNA and CDR2 YSLEER. The CDR3 runs 20 residues. In DNA form, the CDR3 reads TGCGCCAGCAGCCAAGATCGAGGTACGGCAGGGGGTTGGAGCAATCAGCCCCAGCATTTT. Translation: CASSQDRGTAGGWSNQPQHF.

This clone appeared a few times. V usage is TRBV5-4 and J usage is TRBJ2-5; 7 bases map to TRBD1. The better agreement between TRBJ2-7 and the DNA end casts doubt on the J call. The CDR3 is made up of 13 amino acids. The germline V gene encodes CDR1 SGHNT and CDR2 YYREEE (reference sequence). The CDR3, as DNA: TGTGCCAGCAGCCTTCAGGGGGTAGACGAGCAGTACTTC. This translates into CASSLQGVDEQYF.

This rearrangement joins TRBV28 to TRBJ2-3; 7 bases are a match to TRBD1. CDR1 and CDR2 (germline): MDHEN, SYDVKM. The CDR3 spans 12 residues. CDR3 bases: TGTGTGACAGGGTTAAGGACAGATACGCAGTATTTT. The encoded protein is CVTGLRTDTQYF. The whole variable domain, filled in from reference TRBV28 and TRBJ2-3, reads DVKVTQSSRYLVKRTGEKVFLECVQDMDHENMFWYRQDPGLGLRLIYFSYDVKMKEKGDIPEGYSVSREKKERFSLILESASTNQTSMYLCVTGLRTDTQYFGPGTRLTVL.

The rearrangement links TRBV12-5 to TRBJ2-3; D gene uncertain. Trimming removed 2 bases from V and 2 bases from J, with 5 bases in between. Germline V lookup: CDR1 LGHNT, CDR2 FRNRAP. The CDR3 has 13 amino acids. The CDR3 coding sequence is TGTGCTAGTGGTTTGAGCTCCACAGATACGCAGTATTTT. Amino acid sequence: CASGLSSTDTQYF.

The chain combines TRBV15 with TRBJ2-5; D is possibly TRBD2 (5 bases). Germline CDR1 is LNHNV and CDR2 is YYDKDF (reference sequence). The CDR3 runs to 17 residues. V lost 0 bases, J lost 3 bases, and 17 bases lay in between. The CDR3 here is CATSRDPEGSAEETQYF. For the CDR3, the DNA is TGTGCCACCAGCAGAGATCCCGAGGGTAGCGCGGAAGAGACCCAGTACTTC.